This entry features one TCR beta chain sequence. The germline CDR1 and CDR2 sequences are MDHEN and SYDVKM. Trimming took 4 bases from V and 0 from J, leaving 10 bases between them. The CDR3 length is 15 residues. These data originate in a study of cytomegalovirus exposure and HLA in healthy donors. PCR primers comprised 60 Vbeta and 13 Jbeta primers. The table came from immunoSEQ multiplex PCR; TCRdb's copy has only in-frame clones and leaves some out. The profile shows 200,000 to 250,000 clones, about 78% of them singletons. What was sequenced was PBMCs. The chain joins TRBV28 to TRBJ2-1; D not resolved. The clonotype was recovered from a male donor in good health and CMV-seronegative. CDR3 region: CASSSLKSSYNEQFF. In nucleotides, the CDR3 is TGTGCCAGCAGTTCATTAAAGAGCTCCTACAATGAGCAGTTCTTC. Complete variable domain (other parts from reference TRBV28 and TRBJ2-1): DVKVTQSSRYLVKRTGEKVFLECVQDMDHENMFWYRQDPGLGLRLIYFSYDVKMKEKGDIPEGYSVSREKKERFSLILESASTNQTSMYLCASSSLKSSYNEQFFGPGTRLTVL.